Below, one T cell receptor (beta chain) is given with its context. Its target is not known. CDR3 length equals 14 residues. CDR1 is SGHDT and CDR2 is YYEEEE in the germline V gene. V lost 4 bases, J lost 4 bases, and 12 bases lay in between. The sample comes from a study of cytomegalovirus exposure and HLA in healthy donors. Background on the study: The 120 or so validation repertoires used a platform that matched the one used for the 600 to 700 first-cohort repertoires, as a later analysis reported. Overall study findings and caveats: The authors enumerated over 150 TCR beta chains as linked to cytomegalovirus.

Donors were drawn from the approximately 120-subject validation cohort, separate from the roughly 610-subject first cohort. Assay used: immunoSEQ multiplex PCR; TCRdb lists only in-frame clones, some missing. The data show fewer than 70,000 clones, with 85% to 95% seen just once and approximately 6.4% held by the top ten. The material sequenced was PBMCs. This receptor was identified in a woman under 30 in good health and CMV-seropositive. The chain has TRBV5-6 and TRBJ1-5; weak D call: TRBD1 (6 bases). CDR3 DNA: TGTGCCAGCAGCAACCAGGGGTCAAATCAGCCCCAGCATTTT. Amino acids: CASSNQGSNQPQHF.